The 5 T cell receptor beta chains below come from one sample, sequenced in a study of CD8+CD57+ T cells in acquired aplastic anemia. Both TCR beta VDJ combination and CDR3 sequence profiling were carried out. Genomic DNA was the template for this profiling. TCRdb called the reads again in MiXCR, with one record for every CDR3 protein. The data hold around 250,000 distinct CDR3 sequences, with roughly 82% observed a single time. Flow cytometry had shown expanded CD8+CD57+ cells in the patients chosen for sequencing. Sequencing used sorted CD4+, CD8+, or CD8+CD57+ T cells (not recorded which) from PBMCs. The receptors shown here come from a human donor with aplastic anemia.

Points on this clonotype: The junction departs from germline at one end; a sequencing error may be responsible. This sequence joins TRBV9 and TRBJ1-6, with no clear D. The CDR3 extends over 13 amino acids. The germline V gene encodes CDR1 SGDLS and CDR2 YYNGEE. Here the CDR3 reads CASSWEWGSHHLF. CDR3 sequence (DNA): TGCGCCAGCAGCTGGGAGTGGGGTAGTCACCATCTCTTT. Full variable domain (missing parts from reference TRBV9 and TRBJ1-6): DSGVTQTPKHLITATGQRVTLRCSPRSGDLSVYWYQQSLDQGLQFLIQYYNGEERAKGNILERFSAQQFPDLHSELNLSSLELGDSALYFCASSWEWGSHHLFGNGTRLTVT.

Regarding this clonotype: A read error may produce the germline difference seen at one junction end. V and J are TRBV7-8 and TRBJ1-2; no definite D call. CDR3 length: 13 amino acids. Germline V CDR1 and CDR2: SGHVS, FQNEAQ. The CDR3 nucleotides read TGTGCCAGCAGCCAAGCGGGAGGAGCCGATACGAACTTC. It translates to CASSQAGGADTNF. Variable domain in full (rest from reference TRBV7-8 and TRBJ1-2): GAGVSQSPRYKVAKRGQDVALRCDPISGHVSLFWYQQALGQGPEFLTYFQNEAQLDKSGLPSDRFFAERPEGSVSTLKIQRTQQEDSAVYLCASSQAGGADTNFGSGTRLTVV.

V and J are TRBV2 and TRBJ2-1, with a tentative D call TRBD2 (6 bases). Germline CDR1 and CDR2: SNHLY and FYNNEI. The CDR3 has 13 residues. The CDR3 nucleotides are TGTTCCAACAGTAGTGGGGGGATCGATGAGCAGTTCTTC. The encoded protein is CSNSSGGIDEQFF.

Remarks on this clonotype: One junction end does not reproduce the germline sequence, and a read error may be involved. This chain uses TRBV7-8 with TRBJ2-5; TRBD2 is a possible D gene (6 bases). Germline V gene lookup returns CDR1 SGHVS and CDR2 FQNEAQ. The CDR3 has 14 amino acids. The CDR3, as DNA: TGTGCCAGCAGCGTAGCGGCGGGCCAAGATACCCAGTACTTC. Translated: CASSVAAGQDTQYF.

This clonotype appeared a few times. The rearrangement links TRBV15 to TRBJ2-7, with TRBD1 matching over 10 bases. Germline lookup yields CDR1 LNHNV and CDR2 YYDKDF (reference sequence). The CDR3 has 15 residues. The V gene end was trimmed by 5 bases and the J gene end by 7 bases; junction bases not matched to a gene: 11. The DNA of the CDR3 is TGTGCCACCAGCCCCGACAGGGGGCTGAACAATGAGCAGTACGTC. This encodes CATSPDRGLNNEQYV.